The 10 T cell receptor beta chains below all came from one sample that was sequenced in a study of OX40 agonist ivuxolimab in advanced cancers. Produced via immunoSEQ multiplex PCR; TCRdb's table is partial and in-frame only. Altogether fewer than 100,000 clones are present, roughly nine tenths being singletons, with the ten largest covering approximately 9.1%. The starting material was CD4+ or CD8+ T cells sorted from blood, obtained in a trial of the OX40 agonist ivuxolimab. The receptors come from an adult with an advanced solid tumor such as melanoma, head and neck, liver or kidney cancer.

The CDR3 DNA sequence: TGTGCCAGCAGCCAAGAGGTAGCGGGCCTAGCCAAAAACATTCAGTACTTC. Protein product: CASSQEVAGLAKNIQYF. This chain connects TRBV4-2 to TRBJ2-4; 7 positions match TRBD2. The V gene's germline CDR1 is LGHNA and CDR2 YNFKEQ. The V and J ends lost 0 bases and 0 bases, in that order; junction bases with no gene match: 5. This CDR3 is 17 amino acids long.

The CDR3 sequence: CASSYWTGEVNTEAFF. The CDR3 nucleotides are TGTGCCAGCAGTTACTGGACAGGGGAGGTGAACACTGAAGCTTTCTTT. V is TRBV6-5 and J is TRBJ1-1; TRBD1 matches 9 bases. The length of the CDR3 is 16 residues. Trimming at V came to 1 base and at J to 0 bases, leaving 3 bases not matched to a gene. From germline, CDR1 is MNHEY and CDR2 SVGAGI.

V gene TRBV19 combines with J gene TRBJ2-3; 9 nucleotides match TRBD1. CDR3 length: 14 residues. The V segment lost 8 bases and the J segment 0 bases; nucleotides outside the gene matches: 3. CDR1 and CDR2 (germline): LNHDA, SQIVND (reference sequence). CDR3 bases: TGTGCCAGTGGGACAGGGAAAAGCACAGATACGCAGTATTTT. Protein product: CASGTGKSTDTQYF.

The rearrangement links TRBV19 to TRBJ2-1; TRBD2 matches at 8 bases. This CDR3 is 14 amino acids long. The germline V gene encodes CDR1 LNHDA and CDR2 SQIVND (reference sequence). J gave up 4 bases and V 10 bases, and 9 bases lay outside the gene matches. DNA of the CDR3: TGTGCCAAAAGGGGAGAGCGGGGGTACAATGAGCAGTTCTTC. Its translation is CAKRGERGYNEQFF.

The J gene is TRBJ2-1, the V gene TRBV5-8; the match to TRBD2 covers 15 bases. The CDR3 covers 18 residues. Losses at the gene ends were 3 bases for V and 4 bases for J; bases not matched to a gene: 8. CDR1 and CDR2 (germline): SGHTS, YDEGEE. The CDR3 DNA reads TGTGCCAGCAGCTCCGGGACTAGCGGGGGGCTGACTTACAATGAGCAGTTCTTC. This codes for CASSSGTSGGLTYNEQFF.

The rearrangement links TRBV19 to TRBJ2-5, with 9 bases aligning to TRBD2. Germline values: CDR1 LNHDA, CDR2 SQIVND (reference sequence). The CDR3 contains 16 residues. The V segment lost 5 bases and the J segment 7 bases; nucleotides outside the gene matches: 14. CDR3 bases: TGTGCCAGTAGTCCCTTACCGGGACAGCGGGAGGCGACCCAGTACTTC. This codes for CASSPLPGQREATQYF.

J is TRBJ1-1 and V is TRBV10-1, with 7 bases fitting TRBD1. J gave up 1 base and V 4 bases, and 6 bases lay outside the gene matches. Germline V lookup: CDR1 WNHNN, CDR2 SYGVQD (reference sequence). The CDR3 is made up of 15 amino acids. CDR3 in DNA: TGCGCCAGCAGTGCCGCCGGGACAGAGAACACTGAAGCTTTCTTT. The encoded protein is CASSAAGTENTEAFF.

The chain combines TRBV7-9 with TRBJ2-7; 10 bases are a match to TRBD1. Germline V gene data show CDR1 as SEHNR and CDR2 as FQNEAQ (reference sequence). The CDR3 covers 16 residues. V gave up 3 bases and J gave up 3 bases; unmatched junction bases: 8. The CDR3 DNA is TGTGCCAGCAGCTTTAGCCCGGGACAGGGGCACTACGAGCAGTACTTC. Translated, it gives CASSFSPGQGHYEQYF.

The V gene is TRBV6-1, the J gene TRBJ1-1; no clear D gene. The germline gives CDR1 MNHNS, CDR2 SASEGT. V lost 6 bases, J lost 0 bases, and 14 bases lay in between. The CDR3 length is 15 residues. Written as DNA, the CDR3 is TGTGCCAGCAGGGATCGTCGGGGATTGAACACTGAAGCTTTCTTT. Translated, it gives CASRDRRGLNTEAFF.

V gene TRBV28 combines with J gene TRBJ1-2; D gene uncertain. Trimming removed 4 bases from V and 7 bases from J, with 16 bases in between. This CDR3 is built from 14 residues. CDR1 is MDHEN, CDR2 SYDVKM, per germline. CDR3: CASSSPSEGSGYTF. The CDR3 nucleotides read TGTGCCAGCAGTTCCCCGAGCGAGGGTTCTGGCTACACCTTC.